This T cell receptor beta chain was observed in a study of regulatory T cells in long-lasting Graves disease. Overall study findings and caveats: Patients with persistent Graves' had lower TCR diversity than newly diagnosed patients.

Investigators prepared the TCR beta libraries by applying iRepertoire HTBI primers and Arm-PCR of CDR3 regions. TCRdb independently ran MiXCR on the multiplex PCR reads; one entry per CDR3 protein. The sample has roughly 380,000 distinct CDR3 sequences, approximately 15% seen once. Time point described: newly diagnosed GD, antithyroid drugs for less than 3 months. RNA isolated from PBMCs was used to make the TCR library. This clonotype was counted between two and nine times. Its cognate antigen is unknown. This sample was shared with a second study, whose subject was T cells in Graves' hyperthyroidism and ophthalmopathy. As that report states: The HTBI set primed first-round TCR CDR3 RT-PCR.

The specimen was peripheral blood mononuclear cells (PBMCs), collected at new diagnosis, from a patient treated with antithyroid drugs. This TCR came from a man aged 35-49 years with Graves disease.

Here the CDR3 DNA reads TGTGCCAGCAGCGACAGGAGCTCCGTTACGCAGTATTTT. This sequence encodes CASSDRSSVTQYF. V gene TRBV6-1 combines with J gene TRBJ2-3; tentative D call: TRBD1 (6 bases). Trimming left V 6 bases short and J 8 bases short, with 15 bases between. The CDR3 spans 13 residues. Germline V gives CDR1 MNHNS, CDR2 SASEGT.